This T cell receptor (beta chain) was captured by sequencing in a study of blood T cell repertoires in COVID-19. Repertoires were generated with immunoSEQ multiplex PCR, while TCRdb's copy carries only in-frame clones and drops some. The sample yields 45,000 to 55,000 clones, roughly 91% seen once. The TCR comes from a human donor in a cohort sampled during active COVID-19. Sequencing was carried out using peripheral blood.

CDR3 coding DNA: TGTGCCAGCAGCATCACAGGGTCCGGGGAGCTGTTTTTT. It codes for CASSITGSGELFF. The chain has TRBV3-1 (or the pseudogene TRBV3-2) and TRBJ2-2; D may be TRBD1 (6 bases). Deletions cut 5 bases from V and 6 bases from J, with 10 bases between. Germline V lookup: CDR1 LGHDT, CDR2 YNNKEL (reference sequence). The CDR3 runs 13 residues.